The 19 T cell receptor beta chains presented below share a single source sample, sequenced in a study of regulatory T cells in long-lasting Graves disease. The time point denotes: newly diagnosed GD, antithyroid drugs for less than 3 months. PBMCs provided the RNA from which the TCR library was made. With iRepertoire HTBI primers and Arm-PCR of CDR3 regions, TCR beta libraries were built. TCRdb reprocessed the multiplex PCR reads with MiXCR, giving one entry per CDR3 protein. The sample shows some 220,000 distinct CDR3 sequences, roughly 19% of them seen only once. These data also featured in a second study, about T cells in Graves' hyperthyroidism and ophthalmopathy.

This material consisted of peripheral blood mononuclear cells (PBMCs), taken at new diagnosis, from a patient treated with antithyroid drugs. These receptors originate from a woman aged 25 to 39 with Graves disease.

This clonotype appeared many times. CDR3 region: CASSLGGAGQETQYF. CDR3 bases: TGTGCCAGCAGTTTGGGGGGCGCAGGGCAAGAGACCCAGTACTTC. The chain employs TRBV28 and TRBJ2-5; D possibly matches TRBD1 or TRBD2 (6 bases each). CDR3 length: 15 amino acids. CDR1 is MDHEN, CDR2 SYDVKM, per germline. The germline V and J ends were trimmed by 3 bases and 2 bases, with 13 bases remaining between them. Complete variable domain (other parts from reference TRBV28 and TRBJ2-5): DVKVTQSSRYLVKRTGEKVFLECVQDMDHENMFWYRQDPGLGLRLIYFSYDVKMKEKGDIPEGYSVSREKKERFSLILESASTNQTSMYLCASSLGGAGQETQYFGPGTRLLVL.

A few counts support this clonotype. V gene TRBV19 combines with J gene TRBJ1-6; 7 nucleotides agree with TRBD1. Looked up from germline, CDR1 is LNHDA and CDR2 is SQIVND (reference sequence). This CDR3 is 14 amino acids long. V was clipped by 4 bases and J by 9 bases; unmatched bases: 6. The CDR3 DNA is TGTGCCAGTAGTAAGACGGGACAGAGTTCACCCCTCCACTTT. It yields the protein CASSKTGQSSPLHF.

The rearrangement uses TRBV7-8 and TRBJ2-7; no definite D call. The CDR3 spans 14 residues. Trimming removed 5 bases at V and 3 bases at J, with 14 bases between. Germline-derived CDR1 and CDR2 are SGHVS and FQNEAQ. In DNA form, the CDR3 reads TGTGCCAGCAGCCCCCGTGCAAGACTCTACGAGCAGTACTTC. This gives the protein CASSPRARLYEQYF.

The chain couples TRBV5-5 to TRBJ2-7; 10 bases fit TRBD1. Trimming took 4 bases from V and 3 from J; bases not matched to a gene: 7. The CDR3 consists of 15 residues. The germline gives CDR1 SGHKS, CDR2 YYEKEE (reference sequence). CDR3 region: CASSAGTGAFYEQYF. The CDR3 DNA is TGTGCCAGCAGCGCCGGGACAGGGGCATTCTACGAGCAGTACTTC.

This clonotype was found a few times. This rearrangement joins TRBV5-5 to TRBJ2-2, with TRBD1 identical over 8 bases. The CDR3 is 14 residues long. The ends lost 7 bases at V and 6 bases at J; junction bases unmatched: 8. Germline V gene lookup returns CDR1 SGHKS and CDR2 YYEKEE (reference sequence). The CDR3 region has the DNA TGTGCCAGCTCCACAGGGGGATGGGCCGGGGAGCTGTTTTTT. Residues: CASSTGGWAGELFF.

This clonotype was counted ten times or more. The chain links TRBV9 to TRBJ1-2; 12 nucleotides match TRBD1. This CDR3 region has 16 residues. The junction had 4 bases not matched to a gene; V was cut back by 2 bases and J by 2 bases. Germline CDR1 and CDR2: SGDLS and YYNGEE. CDR3 coding DNA: TGTGCCAGCAGCGTCGGGACAGGGGGCGGGAACTATGGCTACACCTTC. Its translation: CASSVGTGGGNYGYTF.

The chain employs TRBV28 and TRBJ1-3; tentatively, D is TRBD1 (5 bases). Germline CDR1 MDHEN, CDR2 SYDVKM. Trimming pared 6 bases from V and 0 bases from J, leaving 15 bases between. This CDR3 has 16 residues. DNA for the CDR3: TGTGCCAGCAGATCTCTGGGACTCGGCTCTGGAAACACCATATATTTT. Translating gives CASRSLGLGSGNTIYF.

Worth noting for this clonotype: One base away lies a much larger clone, so this may be a sequencing read error. The chain recombines TRBV7-2 with TRBJ1-2; no firm D call. CDR3 length: 14 amino acids. The germline V gene has CDR1 SGHTA and CDR2 FQGNSA. CDR3 region: CASSFRQGGYDYTF. CDR3 nucleotide sequence: TGTGCCAGCAGCTTTCGACAAGGAGGCTATGACTACACCTTC.

Ten or more counts support this clonotype. The V call is TRBV27, the J call TRBJ2-7, with 13 bases lining up with TRBD2. The CDR3 runs to 18 residues. In germline, CDR1 is MNHEY, CDR2 SMNVEV (reference sequence). J lost 6 bases, V lost 11 bases, and 22 bases had no gene match. The CDR3 protein is CASALGETSGRLVSEQYF. The CDR3 DNA sequence: TGTGCCTCCGCCCTCGGGGAGACTAGCGGGAGGTTAGTCTCCGAGCAGTACTTC.

This clonotype was recorded at least ten times. The chain employs TRBV11-1 and TRBJ2-1; the match to TRBD2 covers 8 bases. This CDR3 contains 16 residues. V was pared by 5 bases and J by 4 bases, with 10 bases of the junction left unmatched. In germline, CDR1 is SGHAT, CDR2 FQDESV (reference sequence). The DNA of the CDR3 is TGTGCCAGCAGCCCTATAGCGGGACCTGCATACAATGAGCAGTTCTTC. Translating gives CASSPIAGPAYNEQFF.

This clonotype was found many times. The chain recombines TRBV4-2 with TRBJ2-3, with 12 nucleotides matching TRBD2. V gave up 1 base and J gave up 4 bases; unmatched junction bases: 0. The CDR3 is made up of 15 amino acids. Looked up from germline, CDR1 is LGHNA and CDR2 is YNFKEQ. This CDR3 is CASSQGLAGADTQYF. CDR3 in DNA: TGTGCCAGCAGCCAAGGACTAGCGGGAGCAGATACGCAGTATTTT.

This clonotype was counted many times. The rearrangement joins TRBV10-3 to TRBJ2-3, with TRBD1 matching over 9 bases. Unmatched junction bases numbered 5, after V lost 8 bases and J lost 5 bases. This CDR3 is built from 13 residues. CDR1 ENHRY and CDR2 SYGVKD come from the germline V gene. CDR3 sequence: CAISGQGIDTQYF. The DNA for the CDR3 is TGTGCCATCTCGGGACAGGGAATAGATACGCAGTATTTT.

This clonotype has only a few counts. The chain has TRBV19 and TRBJ1-5; perhaps TRBD1 as D (6 bases). Germline V lookup: CDR1 LNHDA, CDR2 SQIVND (reference sequence). V was pared by 8 bases and J by 2 bases, with 19 bases between. CDR3 length: 16 residues. DNA for the CDR3: TGTGCCAGTGAAGGGGTGGGGGGCAGGCGCAATCAGCCCCAGCATTTT. Protein sequence: CASEGVGGRRNQPQHF.

This clonotype was found many times. The rearrangement joins TRBV27 to TRBJ1-1, with D possibly matching TRBD1 (6 bases). This CDR3 contains 14 residues. V lost 6 bases to trimming and J lost 3 bases, with 14 bases between them. The germline V gene encodes CDR1 MNHEY and CDR2 SMNVEV (reference sequence). CDR3 sequence: CASRVRGSYTEAFF. In DNA, the CDR3 is TGTGCCAGCAGGGTCAGGGGTTCGTACACTGAAGCTTTCTTT.

Regarding this clonotype: This may stem from a read error, because a much larger clone lies one nucleotide away. The V gene is TRBV20-1, the J gene TRBJ2-1, with 10 bases aligning to TRBD2. From germline, CDR1 is DFQATT and CDR2 SNEGSKA (reference sequence). The CDR3 length is 16 residues. CDR3 sequence: CSTRDPSSGSSGEQFF. As DNA, the CDR3 is TGCAGTACTAGAGATCCGTCTAGCGGGAGTTCAGGGGAGCAGTTCTTC.

This clonotype was detected many times. J is TRBJ1-5 and V is TRBV12-3 or TRBV12-4; D gene uncertain. Trimming removed 4 bases from V and 2 bases from J, with 9 bases in between. This CDR3 is 14 amino acids long. CDR3 sequence reads: CASSSGLGNQPQHF. The CDR3 nucleotides are TGTGCCAGCAGTTCCGGCTTGGGCAATCAGCCCCAGCATTTT.

The chain employs TRBV30 and TRBJ2-7, with TRBD1 matching 7 bases. The CDR3 sequence is 14 residues long. Trimming removed 0 bases from V and 5 bases from J; junction bases left unmatched: 7. Germline loops: CDR1 GTSNPN, CDR2 SVGIG (reference sequence). CDR3 bases: TGTGCCTGGAGTGTACTGGACAGGCGGCACGAGCAGTACTTC. Translated, it gives CAWSVLDRRHEQYF.

This clonotype was picked up many times. The CDR3 spells CASSLETDSFEKLFF. CDR3 in DNA: TGTGCCAGCAGCTTAGAAACAGACTCGTTCGAAAAACTGTTTTTT. The J gene is TRBJ1-4, the V gene TRBV7-9; D remains unclear. This CDR3 is built from 15 residues. Germline-derived CDR1 and CDR2 are SEHNR and FQNEAQ (reference sequence). V was shortened by 1 base and J by 8 bases, with 14 bases between the two germline ends.

This clonotype was detected ten times or more. The chain couples TRBV19 to TRBJ1-5; D unresolved. CDR3 size: 15 residues. Trimming removed 3 bases from V and 0 bases from J, with 9 bases in between. Germline CDR1 and CDR2: LNHDA and SQIVND (reference sequence). CDR3 protein: CASSMPGDSNQPQHF. CDR3 in DNA: TGTGCCAGTAGTATGCCAGGCGATAGCAATCAGCCCCAGCATTTT.